Listed here are 11 T cell receptor beta chains from one sample, sequenced in a study of shared clonotypes between healthy human individuals. TCRdb keeps only in-frame clones here, not all; method: immunoSEQ multiplex PCR. The repertoire consists of millions of clones, with around nine tenths occurring once and the leading ten covering more than 0.12%. The sample consisted of naive CD4+ T cells sorted from blood. Subset described: CD45RA+ positively selected. Receptors were obtained from a man aged 18 to 29 in good health.

The chain is built from TRBV19 and TRBJ1-5; TRBD1 aligns across 8 bases. CDR1 is LNHDA and CDR2 is SQIVND in the germline V gene (reference sequence). The CDR3 is 13 amino acids. Trimming removed 7 bases from V and 9 bases from J; junction bases left unmatched: 8. The CDR3 protein is CASTDQGAPPQHF. The CDR3 coding sequence is TGTGCCAGTACCGACCAGGGGGCACCGCCCCAGCATTTT.

The J gene is TRBJ1-6, the V gene TRBV4-1; 12 bases line up with TRBD1. Germline CDR1 is MGHRA and CDR2 is YSYEKL. This CDR3 is 20 amino acids long. Trimming cost V 3 bases and J 1 base; bases outside gene matches: 10. The CDR3 bases are TGCGCCAGCAGCCATCCCCGGGACAGGGGGCGGATGTCCTATAATTCACCCCTCCACTTT. Translation gives CASSHPRDRGRMSYNSPLHF.

V gene TRBV7-2 combines with J gene TRBJ2-2, with 8 positions matching TRBD2. J gave up 4 bases and V 3 bases, and 10 bases lay outside the gene matches. Germline assignment: CDR1 SGHTA and CDR2 FQGNSA. The CDR3 has 17 residues. The CDR3 region is CASSLTFVAGTTGELFF. CDR3 in DNA: TGTGCCAGCAGCTTGACGTTCGTAGCGGGAACCACCGGGGAGCTGTTTTTT.

This clone appeared a single time. CDR3 region: CASSKGTGDTDTQYF. The CDR3 DNA reads TGTGCCAGCAGCAAAGGGACGGGAGACACAGATACGCAGTATTTT. The J gene is TRBJ2-3, the V gene TRBV21-1; the table gives TRBD2 as D, unverified against the DNA. TRBV21-1 is noted as a pseudogene. This CDR3 is built from 15 residues.

On this clone: At the DNA level, this CDR3 is encoded by other sequences in the same sample as well. The J gene is TRBJ2-3, the V gene TRBV7-9, with 10 bases fitting TRBD1. Germline loops: CDR1 SEHNR, CDR2 FQNEAQ (reference sequence). The V and J ends lost 3 bases and 3 bases, in that order; junction bases with no gene match: 3. The CDR3 covers 15 residues. The CDR3 reads CASSLGQGNTDTQYF. CDR3 sequence (DNA): TGTGCCAGCAGCTTGGGACAGGGGAATACAGATACGCAGTATTTT.

The rearrangement joins TRBV10-2 to TRBJ2-5, with D hard to call. In germline, CDR1 is WSHSY, CDR2 SAAADI. Trimming took off 5 bases at V and 9 bases at J, with 16 bases between the two ends. The CDR3 extends over 13 amino acids. The CDR3 DNA reads TGCGCCAGCAGTCCGGACCCACCTACCGCCCAGTACTTC. It specifies CASSPDPPTAQYF.

The chain is built from TRBV10-3 and TRBJ2-7; no reliable D call. The CDR3 runs 14 residues. Trimming took 4 bases from V and 0 from J, leaving 10 bases between them. Germline V gene sequence: CDR1 ENHRY, CDR2 SYGVKD. CDR3 region: CAISASVNSYEQYF. DNA of the CDR3: TGTGCCATCAGTGCATCAGTTAACTCCTACGAGCAGTACTTC.

The V gene is TRBV4-1, the J gene TRBJ2-3, with 9 nucleotides matching TRBD2. Germline CDR1 and CDR2: MGHRA and YSYEKL. V gave up 1 base and J gave up 2 bases; unmatched junction bases: 4. This CDR3 has 16 residues. The DNA of the CDR3 is TGCGCCAGCAGCCAAGCCGCGGGACTAGCCACAGATACGCAGTATTTT. This translates into CASSQAAGLATDTQYF.

This clone was counted a single time. The V call is TRBV5-1, the J call TRBJ1-1, with unresolved D. The CDR3 has 14 amino acids. Germline V gives CDR1 SGHRS, CDR2 YFSETQ. V lost 1 base to trimming and J lost 1 base, with 8 bases between them. The CDR3 nucleotides are TGCGCCAGCAGCTTGACAATCAAGAACACTGAAGCTTTCTTT. It encodes CASSLTIKNTEAFF.

The V gene is TRBV2, the J gene TRBJ2-1; D perhaps matches TRBD1 (6 bases). Deletions cut 10 bases from V and 2 bases from J, with 18 bases between. The germline CDR1 and CDR2 sequences are SNHLY and FYNNEI. The CDR3 extends over 15 amino acids. In DNA, the CDR3 is TGTGCCACCGAACCCTGGGACATCGCCTACAATGAGCAGTTCTTC. Translating gives CATEPWDIAYNEQFF.

V usage is TRBV2 and J usage is TRBJ1-1, with D possibly TRBD1 on 6 matching bases. This CDR3 spans 12 amino acids. Between the trimmed V and J ends, which lost 7 bases and 5 bases, there was a span of 11 bases. Germline V gene sequence: CDR1 SNHLY, CDR2 FYNNEI. The CDR3, as DNA: TGTGCCAGCAATACAGGGTTGACTGAAGCTTTCTTT. This codes for CASNTGLTEAFF.